This T cell receptor beta chain came from a study of blood T cell repertoires in COVID-19. Overall study: Sites in the United States, Italy and Spain provided acute and convalescent COVID-19 samples. T cells, B-cell-depleted T cells, or PBMCs supplied cDNA or gDNA.

In the authors' methods: Nucleated cell counts were estimated from reference gene primer amplification. Produced via immunoSEQ multiplex PCR; TCRdb's table is partial and in-frame only. The V and J calls and clone size come from that table; D and trimming were worked out from the DNA. In the table there are about 140,000 clones, roughly 86% of which are singletons. As regards this clone: A junction boundary mismatches the germline segment, possibly from a read error.

This CDR3 is built from 16 residues. Germline lookup yields CDR1 MNHEY and CDR2 SMNVEV (reference sequence). This TCR derives from a man aged 50 to 59 with active or convalescent COVID-19. The chain is built from TRBV27 and TRBJ1-2; 8 nucleotides align to TRBD1. Sequenced sample: peripheral blood. The CDR3 protein is CASSVSRGTGPYGYTF. CDR3 nucleotide sequence: TGTGCCAGCAGTGTATCCCGCGGGACAGGTCCCTATGGCTACACCTTC.